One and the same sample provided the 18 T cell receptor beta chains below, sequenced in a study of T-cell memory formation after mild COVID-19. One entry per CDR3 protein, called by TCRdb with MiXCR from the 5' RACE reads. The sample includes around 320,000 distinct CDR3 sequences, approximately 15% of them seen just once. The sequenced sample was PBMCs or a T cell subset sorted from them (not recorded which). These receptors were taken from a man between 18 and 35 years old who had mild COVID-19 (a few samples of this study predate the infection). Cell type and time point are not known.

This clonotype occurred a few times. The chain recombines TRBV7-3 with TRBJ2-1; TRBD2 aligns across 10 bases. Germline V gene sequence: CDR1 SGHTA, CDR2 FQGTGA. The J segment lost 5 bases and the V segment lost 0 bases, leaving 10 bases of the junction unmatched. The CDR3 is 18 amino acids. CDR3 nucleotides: TGTGCCAGCAGCTTAACGGCTAGCGGGGGCGAGATCAACAATGAGCAGTTCTTC. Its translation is CASSLTASGGEINNEQFF.

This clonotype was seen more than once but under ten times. The CDR3 nucleotides are TGTGCCAGCAGCTTAACGGACGGTCCCTACGAGCAGTACGTC. Translated: CASSLTDGPYEQYV. The chain joins TRBV7-8 to TRBJ2-7; D is undetermined. CDR1 SGHVS and CDR2 FQNEAQ come from the germline V gene. V lost 2 bases and J 2 bases, leaving 10 bases between the germline ends. The CDR3 contains 14 residues.

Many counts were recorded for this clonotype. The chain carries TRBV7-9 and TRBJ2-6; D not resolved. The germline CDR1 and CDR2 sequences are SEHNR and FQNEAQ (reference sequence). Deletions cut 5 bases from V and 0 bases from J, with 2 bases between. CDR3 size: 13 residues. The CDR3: CASSTSGANVLTF. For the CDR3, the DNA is TGTGCCAGCAGCACCTCTGGGGCCAACGTCCTGACTTTC.

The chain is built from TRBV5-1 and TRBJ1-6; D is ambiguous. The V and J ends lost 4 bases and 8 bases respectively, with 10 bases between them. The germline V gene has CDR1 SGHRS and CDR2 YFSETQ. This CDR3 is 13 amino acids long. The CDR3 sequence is CASSPGSYSPLHF. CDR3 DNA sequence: TGCGCCAGCAGCCCGGGGTCGTATTCACCCCTCCACTTT.

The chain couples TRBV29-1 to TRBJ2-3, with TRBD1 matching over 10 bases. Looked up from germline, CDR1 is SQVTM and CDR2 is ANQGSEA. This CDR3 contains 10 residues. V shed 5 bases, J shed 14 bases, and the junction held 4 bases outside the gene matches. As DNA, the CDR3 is TGCAGCGTTCGACAGGGGGCCCGGTATTTT. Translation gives CSVRQGARYF.

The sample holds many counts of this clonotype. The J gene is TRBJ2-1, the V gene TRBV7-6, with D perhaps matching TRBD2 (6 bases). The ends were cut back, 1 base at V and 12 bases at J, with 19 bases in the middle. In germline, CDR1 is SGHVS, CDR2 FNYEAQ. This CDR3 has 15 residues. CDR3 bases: TGTGCCAGCAGCTTAGAAAGAGGAGGGCTTGACCGGCAGTTCTTC. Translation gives CASSLERGGLDRQFF.

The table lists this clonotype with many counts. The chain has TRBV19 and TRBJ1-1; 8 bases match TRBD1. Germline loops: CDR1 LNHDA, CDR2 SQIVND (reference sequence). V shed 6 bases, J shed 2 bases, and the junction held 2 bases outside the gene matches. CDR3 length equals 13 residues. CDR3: CASSDRGNTEAFF. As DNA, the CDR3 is TGTGCCAGTAGCGACAGGGGAAACACTGAAGCTTTCTTT.

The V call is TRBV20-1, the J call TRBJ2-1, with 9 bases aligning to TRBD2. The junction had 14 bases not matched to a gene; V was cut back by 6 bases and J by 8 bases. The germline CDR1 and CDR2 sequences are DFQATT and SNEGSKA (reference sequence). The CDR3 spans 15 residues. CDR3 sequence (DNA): TGCAGTGCCCTGGATGGGCGGGGGGGCGTGGATGAGCAGTTCTTC. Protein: CSALDGRGGVDEQFF.

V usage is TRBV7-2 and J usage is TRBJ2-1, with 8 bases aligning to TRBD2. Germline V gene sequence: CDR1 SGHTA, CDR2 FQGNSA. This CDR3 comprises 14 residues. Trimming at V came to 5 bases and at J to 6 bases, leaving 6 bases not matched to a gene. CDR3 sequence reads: CASSPGTSFNEQFF. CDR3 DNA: TGTGCCAGCAGCCCCGGGACTAGTTTCAATGAGCAGTTCTTC.

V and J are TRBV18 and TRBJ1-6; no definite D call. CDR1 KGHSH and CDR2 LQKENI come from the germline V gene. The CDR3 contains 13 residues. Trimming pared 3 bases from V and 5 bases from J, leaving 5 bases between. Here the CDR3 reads CASSPGDNSPLHF. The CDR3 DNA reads TGTGCCAGCTCACCCGGGGATAATTCACCCCTCCACTTT.

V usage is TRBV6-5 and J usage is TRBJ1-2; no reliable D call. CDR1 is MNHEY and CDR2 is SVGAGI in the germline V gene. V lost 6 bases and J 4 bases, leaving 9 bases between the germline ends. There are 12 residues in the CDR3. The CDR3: CASSPVGYGYTF. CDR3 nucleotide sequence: TGTGCCAGCAGCCCCGTCGGCTATGGCTACACCTTC.

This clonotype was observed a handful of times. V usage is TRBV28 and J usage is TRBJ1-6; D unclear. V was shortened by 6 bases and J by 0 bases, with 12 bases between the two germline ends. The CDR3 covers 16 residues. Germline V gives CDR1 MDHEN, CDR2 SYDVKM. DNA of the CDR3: TGTGCCAGCAGGGGATGGGAATTCTCCTATAATTCACCCCTCCACTTT. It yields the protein CASRGWEFSYNSPLHF.

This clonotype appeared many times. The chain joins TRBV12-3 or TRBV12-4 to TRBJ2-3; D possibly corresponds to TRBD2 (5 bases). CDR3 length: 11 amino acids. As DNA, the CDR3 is TGTGCGTCCGCGGGTACAGATACGCAGTATTTT. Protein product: CASAGTDTQYF.

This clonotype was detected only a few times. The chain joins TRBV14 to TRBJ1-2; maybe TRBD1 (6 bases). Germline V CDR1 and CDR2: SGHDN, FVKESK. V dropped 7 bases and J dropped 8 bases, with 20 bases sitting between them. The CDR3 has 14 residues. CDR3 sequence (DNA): TGTGCCAGCACCCCTGGGAACAGGGTGATCGGCTACACCTTC. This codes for CASTPGNRVIGYTF.

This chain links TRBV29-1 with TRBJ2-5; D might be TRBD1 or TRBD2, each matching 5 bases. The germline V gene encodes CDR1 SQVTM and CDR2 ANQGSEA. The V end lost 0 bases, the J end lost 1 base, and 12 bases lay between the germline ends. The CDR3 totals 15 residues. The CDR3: CSVEDGTGSQETQYF. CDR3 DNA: TGCAGCGTTGAAGACGGGACGGGGTCCCAAGAGACCCAGTACTTC.

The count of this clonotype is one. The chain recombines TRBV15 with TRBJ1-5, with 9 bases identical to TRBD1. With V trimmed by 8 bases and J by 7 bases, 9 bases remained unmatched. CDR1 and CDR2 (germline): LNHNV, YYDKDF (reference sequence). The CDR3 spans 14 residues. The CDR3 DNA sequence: TGTGCCACCGCTCCCAGGACAGGGGAACAGCCCCAGCATTTT. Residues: CATAPRTGEQPQHF. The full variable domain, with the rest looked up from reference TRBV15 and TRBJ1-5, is DAMVIQNPRYQVTQFGKPVTLSCSQTLNHNVMYWYQQKSSQAPKLLFHYYDKDFNNEADTPDNFQSRRPNTSFCFLDIRSPGLGDTAMYLCATAPRTGEQPQHFGDGTRLSIL.

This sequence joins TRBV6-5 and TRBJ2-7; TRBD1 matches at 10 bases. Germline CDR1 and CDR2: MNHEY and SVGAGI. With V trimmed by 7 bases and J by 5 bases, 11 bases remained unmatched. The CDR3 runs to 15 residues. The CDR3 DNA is TGTGCCAGCAAGCCCGACCCGACAGGGGGCGACGAGCAGTACTTC. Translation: CASKPDPTGGDEQYF.

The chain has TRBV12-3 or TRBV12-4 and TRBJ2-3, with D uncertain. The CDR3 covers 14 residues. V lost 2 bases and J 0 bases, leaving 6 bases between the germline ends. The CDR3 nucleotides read TGTGCCAGCAGTTTAACTACTAGCACAGATACGCAGTATTTT. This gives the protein CASSLTTSTDTQYF.